This T cell receptor beta chain was retrieved from a study (dated by TCRdb to about 2016). Receptor amplification or capture employed RT-PCR. TCRdb shows the sequencer as Illumina MiSeq. Using fastp at Q25 and MiXCR, TCRdb reprocessed the public reads and kept productive beta chains. Every entry covers one CDR3 protein and lists the most common genes and DNA from its rows. In all, the sample holds 650,000 to 800,000 distinct CDR3 sequences, and 13% to 15% of those were seen once. Roughly 4% of the sample is held by the ten biggest clonotypes. Trimmed from V: 7 bases; trimmed from J: 8 bases; junction bases lacking a gene match: 16. CDR3 length: 16 amino acids, cysteine to phenylalanine. Of the read, only the CDR3 DNA is kept; its 48 bases are in frame from base 1. CDR1 MDHEN and CDR2 SYDVKM are derived from the germline V gene. Of note for this clonotype: Its recognized antigen is unknown. No much larger clone is present one base from it, and per-base qualities are unavailable.

Here the chain combines TRBV28 and TRBJ1-4; TRBD1 aligns with 7 central bases. This TCR was sampled from a female donor in good health, serving as a healthy control. Sample: memory CD4+ T cells from blood. The CDR3 reads as follows: CASTSGDRAGEEKLFF. DNA sequence: TGTGCCAGCACCTCCGGCGACAGGGCGGGGGAGGAAAAACTGTTTTTT. Full variable domain (CDR3 extended with the reference TRBV28 and TRBJ1-4 proteins): DVKVTQSSRYLVKRTGEKVFLECVQDMDHENMFWYRQDPGLGLRLIYFSYDVKMKEKGDIPEGYSVSREKKERFSLILESASTNQTSMYLCASTSGDRAGEEKLFFGSGTQLSVL.